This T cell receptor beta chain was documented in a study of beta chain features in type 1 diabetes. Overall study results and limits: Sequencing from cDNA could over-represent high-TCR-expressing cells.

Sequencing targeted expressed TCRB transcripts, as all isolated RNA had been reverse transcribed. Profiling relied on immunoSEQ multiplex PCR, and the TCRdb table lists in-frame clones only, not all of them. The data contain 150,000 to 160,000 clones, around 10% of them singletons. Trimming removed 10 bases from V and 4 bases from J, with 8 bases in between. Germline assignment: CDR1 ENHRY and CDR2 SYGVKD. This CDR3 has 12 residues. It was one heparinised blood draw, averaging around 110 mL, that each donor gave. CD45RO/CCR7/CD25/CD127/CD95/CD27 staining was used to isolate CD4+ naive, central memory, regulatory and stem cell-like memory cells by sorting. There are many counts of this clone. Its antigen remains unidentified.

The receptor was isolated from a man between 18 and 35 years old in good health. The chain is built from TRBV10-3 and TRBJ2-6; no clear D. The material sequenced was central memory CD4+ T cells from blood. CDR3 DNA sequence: TGTGCCACGTCACTCGGGGCCAACGTCCTGACTTTC. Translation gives CATSLGANVLTF.